Shown below are 5 T cell receptor beta chains from a single sample sequenced in a study of T cells in women clearing cervical HPV infection. Method: immunoSEQ multiplex PCR; TCRdb's copy keeps in-frame clones and lacks some. Seen in this sample are about 26,000 clones; the ten most common clones hold roughly 3.5%. The sample was blood buffy coat. All receptors derive from a woman aged 18 to 75 with a cervical HPV16 infection that either progressed to CIN3+ or cleared (not recorded which).

Concerning this clone itself: The CDR3 end falls 3 residues outside the read, so it is completed with the germline J gene. V usage is TRBV6-2 or TRBV6-3 and J usage is TRBJ2-5; 8 bases fit TRBD2. This CDR3 contains 16 residues. The germline gives CDR1 MNHEY, CDR2 SVGEGT. The V segment lost 6 bases and the J segment 5 bases; nucleotides outside the gene matches: 14. Incomplete CDR3 DNA: TGTGCCAGCAGGCCCGGGGGGGGCCCCCCGATGGAGACC. Its translation is CASRPGGGPPMET. The CDR3 in full is CASRPGGGPPMETQYF.

With respect to this clone: The CDR3 goes on 3 residues after the read ends, and that part is filled in from the germline J gene. The chain is built from TRBV7-9 and TRBJ2-5; 8 bases are shared with TRBD2. Germline CDR1 and CDR2: SEHNR and FQNEAQ (reference sequence). The CDR3 runs to 15 residues. CDR3 in amino acids: CASSLAGTRGDTQYF. Incomplete CDR3 DNA: TGTGCCAGCAGCTTAGCCGGGACTAGGGGGGATACC.

As for this clone: The sequenced fragment ends 3 residues before the CDR3 boundary, so the rest is inferred from the germline J gene. The chain combines TRBV5-5 with TRBJ2-3; D is undetermined. The CDR3 spans 15 residues. Germline-derived CDR1 and CDR2 are SGHKS and YYEKEE (reference sequence). The germline V and J ends were trimmed by 0 bases and 5 bases, with 13 bases remaining between them. CDR3 sequence: CASSLGNTPGDTQYF. The part of the CDR3 DNA that was read is TGTGCCAGCAGCTTGGGGAACACGCCGGGAGATACG.

Worth noting for this clone: The read finishes 3 residues shy of the CDR3 end, and the germline J gene is used to complete it. The chain combines TRBV19 with TRBJ2-2, with 12 bases matching TRBD2. Germline CDR1 is LNHDA and CDR2 is SQIVND (reference sequence). V shed 10 bases and J 5 bases; nucleotides not matched to a gene: 11. The CDR3 consists of 16 residues. The CDR3 region is CATTLLAGGRTGELFF. The part of the CDR3 DNA that was read is TGTGCCACTACCCTGCTAGCGGGGGGGCGGACCGGGGAG.

For this clone: The CDR3 end is not reached by the read, which stops 3 residues before it; the germline J gene fills it in. The rearrangement uses TRBV9 and TRBJ2-4; D ambiguous. CDR3 size: 15 residues. Germline CDR1 and CDR2: SGDLS and YYNGEE. V lost 0 bases to trimming and J lost 3 bases, with 10 bases between them. The sequenced CDR3 bases are TGTGCCAGCAGCGTAGACCTGACGGGCAAAAACATT. Its translation is CASSVDLTGKNI. The CDR3, in full, reads CASSVDLTGKNIQYF.